A selection of T cell receptor beta chains follows, all from one sample in a study of T cell responses to AZD1222 COVID-19 vaccine. The repertoire was sequenced with immunoSEQ multiplex PCR; TCRdb's copy has only in-frame clones and lacks some. The sample yields fewer than 150,000 clones, 90% seen once. The specimen was peripheral blood, collected on day 0 of AZD1222 vaccination. All receptors derive from an adult in good health. The CDR3 runs from the conserved cysteine through the conserved F or W. D genes are given only for firm matches. Clone size is stated in some rows and not others, as once, few, many or a class when expanded.

size | D | J | V | CDR3 | DNA
- | TRBD2 | TRBJ2-1 | TRBV6-5 | CASSPSPTSGGAGFF | TGTGCCAGCAGTCCCTCACCTACTAGCGGGGGGGCAGGGTTCTTC
- | - | TRBJ2-3 | TRBV7-6 | CASSLPPGTRVDTQYF | TGTGCCAGCAGCTTACCACCCGGGACCAGGGTAGATACGCAGTATTTT
- | - | TRBJ1-1 | TRBV11-2 | CASSASTGYTEAFF | TGTGCCAGCAGCGCCTCAACAGGGTACACTGAAGCTTTCTTT
few | - | TRBJ2-7 | TRBV7-8 | CASSLGAGSYEQYF | TGTGCCAGCAGCTTAGGGGCGGGTTCCTACGAGCAGTACTTC
once | - | TRBJ2-1 | TRBV10-2 | CASGVWRSSYNEQFF | TGCGCCAGCGGAGTTTGGAGGAGCTCCTACAATGAGCAGTTCTTC
- | TRBD1 | TRBJ2-7 | TRBV24-1 | CATSELRQGAAYEQYF | TGTGCCACCAGTGAGCTTAGACAGGGGGCGGCCTACGAGCAGTACTTC
- | - | TRBJ2-2 | TRBV24-1 | CATSDTGRYTGELFF | TGTGCCACCAGTGATACCGGCAGATACACCGGGGAGCTGTTTTTT
- | TRBD1 | TRBJ1-2 | TRBV10-3 | CAISPDRGLEGYTF | TGTGCCATCAGTCCGGACAGGGGGCTGGAGGGCTACACCTTC
few | TRBD1 | TRBJ2-7 | TRBV2 | CASYRGPDEQYF | TGTGCCAGCTACAGGGGGCCGGACGAGCAGTACTTC
- | TRBD1 | TRBJ2-7 | TRBV18 | CASSPPGQNYEQYF | TGTGCCAGCTCACCACCGGGACAGAACTACGAGCAGTACTTC
- | - | TRBJ2-7 | TRBV12-3/TRBV12-4 | CASSIQPLGEQYF | TGTGCCAGCTCGATCCAGCCTCTCGGCGAGCAGTACTTC
once | - | TRBJ1-2 | TRBV10-3 | CAISESQADYGYTF | TGTGCCATCAGTGAGTCGCAGGCGGACTATGGCTACACCTTC
- | - | TRBJ2-3 | TRBV6-2/TRBV6-3 | CASSRGDISSTDTQYF | TGTGCCAGCAGTCGGGGGGACATAAGTAGCACAGATACGCAGTATTTT
- | TRBD1 | TRBJ1-5 | TRBV7-9 | CASTPGTGVNQPQHF | TGTGCCAGCACTCCCGGGACAGGGGTTAATCAGCCCCAGCATTTT
- | TRBD1 | TRBJ2-6 | TRBV29-1 | CSVGGTGAGANVLTF | TGCAGCGTGGGCGGAACAGGGGCTGGGGCCAACGTCCTGACTTTC
- | TRBD1 | TRBJ2-2 | TRBV5-1 | CASSLAQGPGARELFF | TGCGCCAGCAGCTTGGCACAGGGGCCCGGAGCTCGGGAGCTGTTTTTT
once | - | TRBJ1-1 | TRBV21-1 | CASSSRVNMNTEAFF | TGTGCCAGCAGCAGTCGGGTCAACATGAACACTGAAGCTTTCTTT
- | - | TRBJ1-2 | TRBV6-6 | CASSSGQNYGYTF | TGTGCCAGCAGTTCCGGACAAAACTATGGCTACACCTTC
- | TRBD2 | TRBJ2-7 | TRBV7-8 | CASSALLAGGFYEQYF | TGTGCCAGCTCCGCCTTACTAGCGGGAGGCTTTTACGAGCAGTACTTC
- | TRBD1 | TRBJ1-5 | TRBV7-9 | CASSRQGADQPQHF | TGTGCCAGCAGCAGGCAGGGGGCGGATCAGCCCCAGCATTTT
- | TRBD1 | TRBJ1-3 | TRBV6-5 | CASTGQSSGNTIYF | TGTGCCAGCACGGGACAGAGCTCTGGAAACACCATATATTTT
- | TRBD1 | TRBJ2-1 | TRBV6-4 | CANMSRGRSNEQFF | TGTGCCAACATGAGCAGGGGGCGGTCAAATGAGCAGTTCTTC
- | - | TRBJ2-2 | TRBV7-2 | CASSGYRVDGELFF | TGTGCCAGCAGCGGATACAGGGTGGACGGGGAGCTGTTTTTT
- | - | TRBJ1-5 | TRBV6-5 | CASSPDMGQPQHF | TGTGCCAGCAGCCCAGACATGGGGCAGCCCCAGCATTTT
- | - | TRBJ1-1 | TRBV21-1 | CASSFAGTLNEAFF | TGTGCCAGCAGCTTCGCAGGTACCCTGAATGAAGCTTTCTTT
- | TRBD2 | TRBJ2-1 | TRBV18 | CASSFTGTSGKVEKFF | TGTGCCAGCTCCTTCACCGGGACTAGCGGGAAAGTTGAAAAGTTCTTC
- | - | TRBJ2-7 | TRBV30 | CAWMGQPYEQYF | TGTGCCTGGATGGGCCAACCCTACGAGCAGTACTTC
- | - | TRBJ1-5 | TRBV11-3 | CASSLGAGQPQHF | TGTGCCAGCAGCTTGGGGGCCGGGCAGCCCCAGCATTTT
- | TRBD2 | TRBJ2-1 | TRBV5-4 | CASSPSGGKGGNEQFF | TGTGCCAGCAGCCCTAGCGGGGGAAAAGGCGGCAATGAGCAGTTCTTC
- | - | TRBJ1-6 | TRBV5-1 | CASSSTVGGYANNSPLHF | TGCGCCAGCAGCTCCACGGTCGGGGGGTACGCTAATAATTCACCCCTCCACTTT
- | TRBD1 | TRBJ1-2 | TRBV19 | CASSEQGHYGYTF | TGTGCCAGTAGCGAACAGGGGCACTATGGCTACACCTTC
- | TRBD1 | TRBJ1-2 | TRBV3-1/TRBV3-2 | CASSQTEMTGGYTF | TGTGCCAGCAGCCAAACAGAGATGACAGGGGGCTACACCTTC
- | - | TRBJ2-3 | TRBV5-6 | CASSLGGDTQYF | TGTGCCAGCAGCTTGGGGGGTGATACGCAGTATTTT
few | TRBD1 | TRBJ1-6 | TRBV19 | CASSPPGQGGSGNSPLHF | TGTGCCAGTAGTCCCCCGGGACAGGGAGGTTCGGGGAATTCACCCCTCCACTTT
- | - | TRBJ2-5 | TRBV6-2/TRBV6-3 | CASSYQRSPETQYF | TGTGCCAGCAGTTACCAGCGGAGCCCAGAGACCCAGTACTTC
- | - | TRBJ2-1 | TRBV5-4 | CASSSEIFNEQFF | TGTGCCAGCAGCTCCGAGATCTTCAATGAGCAGTTCTTC
- | TRBD1 | TRBJ2-2 | TRBV6-6 | CASSRKQGANTGELFF | TGTGCCAGCAGTCGAAAACAGGGGGCGAACACCGGGGAGCTGTTTTTT
- | - | TRBJ1-5 | TRBV24-1 | CATKGAGRGQPQHF | TGTGCCACCAAAGGGGCAGGGCGAGGTCAGCCCCAGCATTTT
once | TRBD2 | TRBJ2-1 | TRBV25-1 | CASRGSAGGSEQFF | TGTGCCAGCAGAGGATCAGCGGGGGGAAGTGAGCAGTTCTTC
- | - | TRBJ1-6 | TRBV6-5 | CASSYGTSMGSPLHF | TGTGCCAGCAGTTACGGGACTTCTATGGGGTCACCCCTCCACTTT
- | - | TRBJ1-3 | TRBV5-1 | CASSLGARKTGNTIYF | TGCGCCAGCAGCTTGGGGGCCAGAAAGACTGGAAACACCATATATTTT
- | TRBD1 | TRBJ1-4 | TRBV6-5 | CASTGQGGHEKLFF | TGTGCCAGCACCGGACAGGGCGGACATGAAAAACTGTTTTTT
- | - | TRBJ1-2 | TRBV7-2 | CASSQQAGVPNYGYTF | TGCGCCAGCAGCCAACAAGCAGGGGTCCCTAACTATGGCTACACCTTC
few | - | TRBJ1-4 | TRBV15 | CATSTSRTIQEKLFF | TGTGCCACCAGCACTAGCAGGACGATACAGGAAAAACTGTTTTTT